A selection of T cell receptor beta chains follows, all from one sample in a study of blood T cell repertoires in COVID-19. The assay was immunoSEQ multiplex PCR, and TCRdb's table has in-frame clones only and misses some. The sample lists about 150,000 clones; about nine tenths were seen once. Sequencing was done on a sample of PBMCs or T cells enriched from blood (not recorded which). The origin of the receptors is a woman in her forties who had been exposed to COVID-19. Each CDR3 is given with its conserved first and last residue. Each record gives: D gene, J gene, clone size, CDR3 length, V gene, CDR3 protein, CDR3 DNA. D genes are given only for firm matches. Clone sizes are given selectively: once, few, many, or a class where the clone is expanded.

d_call: TRBD1
j_call: TRBJ1-5
clone_size: -
cdr3_length: 15
v_call: TRBV7-7
cdr3_aa: CASSFRDRGNQPQHF
cdr3_nt: TGTGCCAGCAGCTTCCGGGACAGGGGTAATCAGCCCCAGCATTTT

d_call: TRBD2
j_call: TRBJ2-7
clone_size: -
cdr3_length: 11
v_call: TRBV20-1
cdr3_aa: CSARSGSGRAF
cdr3_nt: TGCAGTGCTAGAAGTGGAAGCGGGAGGGCCTTC

d_call: TRBD1
j_call: TRBJ1-4
clone_size: few
cdr3_length: 12
v_call: TRBV29-1
cdr3_aa: CSFRDSGEKLFF
cdr3_nt: TGCAGCTTCCGGGACAGTGGGGAAAAACTGTTTTTT

d_call: -
j_call: TRBJ1-1
clone_size: once
cdr3_length: 16
v_call: TRBV9
cdr3_aa: CASSSQEPGMHTEAFF
cdr3_nt: TGTGCCAGCAGCTCACAAGAGCCGGGTATGCACACTGAAGCTTTCTTT

d_call: TRBD2
j_call: TRBJ2-3
clone_size: -
cdr3_length: 19
v_call: TRBV7-2
cdr3_aa: CASIPLGTSGRAVSDTQYF
cdr3_nt: TGTGCCAGCATCCCACTCGGGACTAGCGGGAGGGCCGTCTCAGATACGCAGTATTTT

d_call: TRBD2
j_call: TRBJ2-7
clone_size: -
cdr3_length: 13
v_call: TRBV11-2
cdr3_aa: CASNGLASHEQYF
cdr3_nt: TGTGCCAGCAACGGACTAGCTTCCCACGAGCAGTACTTC

d_call: TRBD2
j_call: TRBJ2-7
clone_size: once
cdr3_length: 15
v_call: TRBV4-1
cdr3_aa: CASSQDPSGGGEQYF
cdr3_nt: TGCGCCAGCAGCCAAGACCCTAGCGGGGGTGGTGAGCAGTACTTC

d_call: -
j_call: TRBJ1-2
clone_size: -
cdr3_length: 12
v_call: TRBV29-1
cdr3_aa: CSVRGGGYGYTF
cdr3_nt: TGCAGCGTGCGCGGGGGAGGTTATGGCTACACCTTC

d_call: TRBD2
j_call: TRBJ2-7
clone_size: -
cdr3_length: 13
v_call: TRBV11-3
cdr3_aa: CASSLSGTLEQYF
cdr3_nt: TGTGCCAGCAGCTTAAGCGGGACTCTCGAGCAGTACTTC

d_call: -
j_call: TRBJ1-1
clone_size: -
cdr3_length: 14
v_call: TRBV11-3
cdr3_aa: CASSLGQMNTEAFF
cdr3_nt: TGTGCCAGCAGCTTAGGACAGATGAACACTGAAGCTTTCTTT

d_call: -
j_call: TRBJ1-1
clone_size: -
cdr3_length: 14
v_call: TRBV27
cdr3_aa: CASSLGLGGTEAFF
cdr3_nt: TGTGCCAGCAGTCTAGGCCTAGGGGGCACTGAAGCTTTCTTT

d_call: TRBD2
j_call: TRBJ2-1
clone_size: -
cdr3_length: 16
v_call: TRBV13
cdr3_aa: CASSPRTSGRVYEQFF
cdr3_nt: TGTGCCAGCAGCCCGCGGACTAGCGGGAGGGTCTATGAGCAGTTCTTC

d_call: -
j_call: TRBJ1-1
clone_size: once
cdr3_length: 12
v_call: TRBV7-2
cdr3_aa: CASSSNGGRAFF
cdr3_nt: TGTGCCAGCAGCTCCAACGGGGGGCGAGCTTTCTTT

d_call: -
j_call: TRBJ2-7
clone_size: -
cdr3_length: 12
v_call: TRBV7-9
cdr3_aa: CASSPDTYEQYF
cdr3_nt: TGTGCCAGCAGCCCCGACACCTACGAGCAGTACTTC

d_call: -
j_call: TRBJ1-1
clone_size: -
cdr3_length: 17
v_call: TRBV5-1
cdr3_aa: CASRTVGKGDMNTEAFF
cdr3_nt: TGCGCCAGTCGAACGGTAGGGAAGGGGGACATGAACACTGAAGCTTTCTTT

d_call: -
j_call: TRBJ2-7
clone_size: -
cdr3_length: 12
v_call: TRBV3-1/TRBV3-2
cdr3_aa: CASSPQGSEQYF
cdr3_nt: TGTGCCAGCAGCCCCCAGGGGAGCGAGCAGTACTTC

d_call: -
j_call: TRBJ1-1
clone_size: -
cdr3_length: 16
v_call: TRBV2
cdr3_aa: CASRLQGPAMNTEAFF
cdr3_nt: TGTGCCAGCAGATTACAGGGTCCGGCTATGAACACTGAAGCTTTCTTT

d_call: TRBD1
j_call: TRBJ2-3
clone_size: -
cdr3_length: 16
v_call: TRBV4-1
cdr3_aa: CASSQRTGRSTDTQYF
cdr3_nt: TGCGCCAGCAGCCAGCGGACAGGGAGAAGCACAGATACGCAGTATTTT

d_call: -
j_call: TRBJ2-7
clone_size: once
cdr3_length: 15
v_call: TRBV19
cdr3_aa: CASSKATTLRYEQYF
cdr3_nt: TGTGCCAGTAGTAAGGCGACCACACTACGCTACGAGCAGTACTTC

d_call: TRBD1
j_call: TRBJ1-2
clone_size: -
cdr3_length: 16
v_call: TRBV5-1
cdr3_aa: CASSLDGTGISYGYTF
cdr3_nt: TGCGCCAGCAGCTTGGATGGGACAGGGATCTCCTATGGCTACACCTTC

d_call: -
j_call: TRBJ1-1
clone_size: few
cdr3_length: 14
v_call: TRBV2
cdr3_aa: CASSSRGAEAEAFF
cdr3_nt: TGTGCCAGCAGTTCGCGGGGGGCTGAGGCTGAAGCTTTCTTT

d_call: -
j_call: TRBJ1-6
clone_size: -
cdr3_length: 15
v_call: TRBV3-1/TRBV3-2
cdr3_aa: CASSQVTGLHSPLHF
cdr3_nt: TGTGCCAGCAGCCAAGTAACAGGGCTCCATTCACCCCTCCACTTT

d_call: -
j_call: TRBJ1-1
clone_size: -
cdr3_length: 13
v_call: TRBV11-3
cdr3_aa: CASSISENTEAFF
cdr3_nt: TGTGCCAGCAGCATATCAGAGAACACTGAAGCTTTCTTT

d_call: -
j_call: TRBJ1-5
clone_size: few
cdr3_length: 14
v_call: TRBV19
cdr3_aa: CASAHRSIEQPQHF
cdr3_nt: TGTGCCAGTGCCCATAGGAGCATCGAGCAGCCCCAGCATTTT

d_call: TRBD2
j_call: TRBJ2-5
clone_size: -
cdr3_length: 14
v_call: TRBV5-1
cdr3_aa: CASSTSLAGETQYF
cdr3_nt: TGCGCCAGCAGCACCAGCCTAGCGGGGGAGACCCAGTACTTC

d_call: -
j_call: TRBJ1-2
clone_size: -
cdr3_length: 14
v_call: TRBV10-3
cdr3_aa: CAISESGQFYGYTF
cdr3_nt: TGTGCCATCAGTGAGTCGGGGCAGTTCTATGGCTACACCTTC

d_call: TRBD1
j_call: TRBJ1-2
clone_size: -
cdr3_length: 15
v_call: TRBV4-1
cdr3_aa: CASSPRDREGVSYTF
cdr3_nt: TGCGCCAGCAGCCCTCGGGACAGGGAGGGGGTCAGCTACACCTTC

d_call: TRBD1
j_call: TRBJ2-2
clone_size: -
cdr3_length: 17
v_call: TRBV7-7
cdr3_aa: CASSSETGGGNTGELFF
cdr3_nt: TGTGCCAGCAGCTCCGAGACAGGGGGCGGAAACACCGGGGAGCTGTTTTTT

d_call: TRBD1
j_call: TRBJ1-4
clone_size: -
cdr3_length: 13
v_call: TRBV5-1
cdr3_aa: CASGTGGNEKLFF
cdr3_nt: TGCGCCAGCGGGACAGGGGGCAATGAAAAACTGTTTTTT

d_call: TRBD2
j_call: TRBJ2-6
clone_size: -
cdr3_length: 20
v_call: TRBV5-4
cdr3_aa: CASSTRTSGGPLSGANVLTF
cdr3_nt: TGTGCCAGCAGCACCCGGACTAGCGGGGGGCCTCTCTCTGGGGCCAACGTCCTGACTTTC

d_call: -
j_call: TRBJ1-6
clone_size: -
cdr3_length: 14
v_call: TRBV19
cdr3_aa: CASSRAQGYSPLHF
cdr3_nt: TGTGCCAGTAGTAGGGCGCAGGGTTATTCACCCCTCCACTTT

d_call: -
j_call: TRBJ1-5
clone_size: -
cdr3_length: 14
v_call: TRBV6-5
cdr3_aa: CASSTTGSNQPQHF
cdr3_nt: TGTGCCAGCAGTACAACAGGTAGCAATCAGCCCCAGCATTTT

d_call: TRBD2
j_call: TRBJ2-3
clone_size: -
cdr3_length: 14
v_call: TRBV4-3
cdr3_aa: CASSPGLATDTQYF
cdr3_nt: TGCGCCAGCAGCCCCGGACTAGCCACAGATACGCAGTATTTT

d_call: TRBD1
j_call: TRBJ2-6
clone_size: -
cdr3_length: 19
v_call: TRBV9
cdr3_aa: CASSVASGTGGPGANVLTF
cdr3_nt: TGTGCCAGCAGCGTGGCTTCCGGGACAGGGGGCCCTGGGGCCAACGTCCTGACTTTC

d_call: TRBD2
j_call: TRBJ2-2
clone_size: -
cdr3_length: 14
v_call: TRBV7-9
cdr3_aa: CASSLLADPGELFF
cdr3_nt: TGTGCCAGCAGCTTGCTAGCGGACCCCGGGGAGCTGTTTTTT

d_call: TRBD2
j_call: TRBJ2-7
clone_size: once
cdr3_length: 13
v_call: TRBV6-5
cdr3_aa: CASSPTSGYEQYF
cdr3_nt: TGTGCCAGCAGCCCCACTAGCGGGTACGAGCAGTACTTC

d_call: TRBD2
j_call: TRBJ2-2
clone_size: -
cdr3_length: 16
v_call: TRBV19
cdr3_aa: CASSSSGGAGTGELFF
cdr3_nt: TGTGCCAGTAGTTCCAGCGGGGGGGCTGGCACCGGGGAGCTGTTTTTT

d_call: -
j_call: TRBJ1-4
clone_size: -
cdr3_length: 15
v_call: TRBV5-1
cdr3_aa: CASSLVGGTREKLFF
cdr3_nt: TGCGCCAGCAGCTTGGTCGGGGGAACTAGGGAAAAACTGTTTTTT

d_call: -
j_call: TRBJ2-7
clone_size: few
cdr3_length: 14
v_call: TRBV4-1
cdr3_aa: CASGVGGASYEQYF
cdr3_nt: TGCGCCAGCGGTGTGGGGGGGGCCTCCTACGAGCAGTACTTC

d_call: -
j_call: TRBJ2-1
clone_size: -
cdr3_length: 15
v_call: TRBV15
cdr3_aa: CATSPDRSSYNEQFF
cdr3_nt: TGTGCCACCAGCCCCGACAGGAGCTCCTACAATGAGCAGTTCTTC

d_call: TRBD2
j_call: TRBJ2-3
clone_size: -
cdr3_length: 17
v_call: TRBV7-3
cdr3_aa: CASSQDSGGAGADTQYF
cdr3_nt: TGTGCCAGCAGCCAAGATAGCGGGGGGGCCGGAGCAGATACGCAGTATTTT

d_call: -
j_call: TRBJ2-7
clone_size: -
cdr3_length: 14
v_call: TRBV14
cdr3_aa: CASSQGNRVSEQYF
cdr3_nt: TGTGCCAGCAGCCAAGGTAACAGGGTGAGCGAGCAGTACTTC

d_call: TRBD2
j_call: TRBJ2-1
clone_size: -
cdr3_length: 15
v_call: TRBV5-1
cdr3_aa: CASSRPASGLNEQFF
cdr3_nt: TGCGCCAGCAGCCGTCCGGCTAGCGGGTTGAATGAGCAGTTCTTC

d_call: -
j_call: TRBJ1-2
clone_size: once
cdr3_length: 15
v_call: TRBV19
cdr3_aa: CASSPKRTTNYGYTF
cdr3_nt: TGTGCCAGTAGTCCGAAAAGGACAACAAACTATGGCTACACCTTC

d_call: TRBD1
j_call: TRBJ1-4
clone_size: -
cdr3_length: 15
v_call: TRBV18
cdr3_aa: CASSPAAGGTEKLFF
cdr3_nt: TGTGCCAGCTCACCAGCGGCAGGGGGTACTGAAAAACTGTTTTTT

d_call: TRBD2
j_call: TRBJ2-7
clone_size: -
cdr3_length: 15
v_call: TRBV6-1
cdr3_aa: CASSDPASGRNEQYF
cdr3_nt: TGTGCCAGCAGTGACCCCGCTAGCGGGAGGAACGAGCAGTACTTC

d_call: -
j_call: TRBJ2-2
clone_size: -
cdr3_length: 14
v_call: TRBV7-9
cdr3_aa: CASSALANTGELFF
cdr3_nt: TGTGCCAGCAGCGCGCTAGCGAACACCGGGGAGCTGTTTTTT

d_call: -
j_call: TRBJ1-6
clone_size: -
cdr3_length: 15
v_call: TRBV5-1
cdr3_aa: CASSRQQGPNSPLHF
cdr3_nt: TGCGCCAGCAGCAGACAACAGGGTCCAAATTCACCCCTCCACTTT

d_call: -
j_call: TRBJ2-7
clone_size: -
cdr3_length: 16
v_call: TRBV4-1
cdr3_aa: CASSQLGTDGSYEQYF
cdr3_nt: TGCGCCAGCAGCCAATTGGGCACAGATGGCTCCTACGAGCAGTACTTC

d_call: TRBD1
j_call: TRBJ2-1
clone_size: -
cdr3_length: 17
v_call: TRBV6-4
cdr3_aa: CASSDLDRAFSYNEQFF
cdr3_nt: TGTGCCAGCAGTGATTTGGACAGGGCATTCTCCTACAATGAGCAGTTCTTC

d_call: -
j_call: TRBJ2-7
clone_size: -
cdr3_length: 15
v_call: TRBV14
cdr3_aa: CASSQARLKGYEQYF
cdr3_nt: TGTGCCAGCAGCCAAGCCCGGCTAAAGGGGTACGAGCAGTACTTC